This T cell receptor beta chain was recorded in a study of CD8 T cells in Susac syndrome. Study context: When blood was collected, patients with Susac syndrome were therapy-naive, were taking corticosteroids, or were receiving intravenous immunoglobulin alone.

Germline V CDR1 and CDR2: MNHEY, SVGAGI. The CDR3 has 20 residues. With V trimmed by 2 bases and J by 0 bases, 13 bases remained unmatched. Patients having Susac syndrome satisfied recently defined diagnostic criteria for definite or probable disease. Random hexamers were used to reverse transcribe about 0.5 to 1 ug of RNA. The method of amplification for TCR beta CDR3 was immunoSEQ multiplex PCR, covering 54 Vbeta and 13 Jbeta. TCRdb processed the immunoSEQ multiplex PCR reads anew with MiXCR; each CDR3 protein has one entry. Of some 94,000 distinct CDR3 sequences listed, about 94% were seen once; the top ten hold about 0.28%.

The rearrangement joins TRBV6-5 to TRBJ2-6; 7 bases line up with TRBD1. Sequences were obtained from CD4+ T cells from PBMCs. This TCR derives from a human donor with Susac syndrome. For the CDR3, the DNA is TGTGCCAGCAGTTACAGAGTTCCCGGGACAGCGGACTCTGGGGCCAACGTCCTGACTTTC. This translates into CASSYRVPGTADSGANVLTF.